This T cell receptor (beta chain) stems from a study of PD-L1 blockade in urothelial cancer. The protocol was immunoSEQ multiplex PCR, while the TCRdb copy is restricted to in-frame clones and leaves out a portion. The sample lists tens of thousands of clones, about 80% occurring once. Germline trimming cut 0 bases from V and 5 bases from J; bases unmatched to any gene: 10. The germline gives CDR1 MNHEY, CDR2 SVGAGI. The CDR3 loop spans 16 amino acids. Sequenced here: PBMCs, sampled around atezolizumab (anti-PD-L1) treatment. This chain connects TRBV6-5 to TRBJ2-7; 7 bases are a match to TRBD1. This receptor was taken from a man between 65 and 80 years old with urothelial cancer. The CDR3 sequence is CASSYSRYRGLDEQYF. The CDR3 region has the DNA TGTGCCAGCAGTTACTCGAGATACAGGGGTTTGGACGAGCAGTACTTC.